This is a list of T cell receptor beta chains from one sample in a study of cytomegalovirus exposure and HLA in healthy donors. TCRdb keeps only in-frame clones here, not all; method: immunoSEQ multiplex PCR. The table lists 110,000 to 150,000 clones, under 85% of them singletons. Sequenced material: PBMCs. All receptors come from a man aged 18 to 30 in good health and CMV-seronegative. Each CDR3 is given with its conserved first and last residue.

CDR3 protein	V gene
CSARIVYGYTF	TRBV20-1
CASSLAIVQPARRGYTF	TRBV7-9
CSVEDRGPGVAYGYTF	TRBV29-1
CASSPSYSNQPQHF	TRBV18
CASSPTGGYTEAFF	TRBV7-2
CASSSPGQAPYNEQFF	TRBV7-2
CASSQGPGLAGGTGELFF	TRBV4-2
CASSYSGSGETQYF	TRBV6-5
CASSGLTGSTEAFF	TRBV6-1
CASSYSASYEQYF	TRBV6-5
CASITALNTEAFF	TRBV7-8
CASSRGQGYGYTF	TRBV4-2
CASSLQGSNSPLHF	TRBV5-5
CASSSRQGNTIYF	TRBV5-4
CASSVEPRDQPQHF	TRBV4-1
CASSLISGNNEKLFF	TRBV28
CASSQVADEQYF	TRBV14
CASSRMTGELFF	TRBV19
CASRPQGRDLTGHGYTF	TRBV5-1
CASRRTASYEQYF	TRBV6-5
CASGRSPYEQYF	TRBV9
CATTRTGGHYGYTF	TRBV15
CASSLEVGGPVDEQFF	TRBV7-2
CASSTGQLYGYTF	TRBV19
CASSLGRTRFYEQYF	TRBV7-6
CASSYLGRASEQYF	TRBV6-5
CASSLTGGGTDTQYF	TRBV7-3
CASILRVTGELFF	TRBV7-9
CASSVGGSSYEQYF	TRBV9
CASSQEGRGWDTEAFF	TRBV4-3
CASTFVSGGRFTDTQYF	TRBV5-1
CARSPQGIAPYNEQFF	TRBV7-5
CAWSPWDRGFTGELFF	TRBV30
CASSLALGGNGELFF	TRBV7-2
CASGAAYEQYF	TRBV6-1
CAWTIGGYEQFF	TRBV30
CASSLRGRSFNEQFF	TRBV11-2
CSSSRPGTGSNTGELFF	TRBV7-9
CAWSTGAGLPEAFF	TRBV30